Listed below are T cell receptor beta chains from one sample, sequenced in a study of blood T cell repertoires in COVID-19. Only in-frame clones appear in the TCRdb table, and some are missing; sequencing was by immunoSEQ multiplex PCR. The sample lists 250,000 to 400,000 clones, about nine tenths seen once, with approximately 1.6% in the top ten. Input material: peripheral blood. The receptor source for this set is a woman aged 25-40 years with COVID-19, enrolled during active disease. Each CDR3 is given with its conserved first and last residue. D genes are given only for firm matches. Some rows have no size entry. The others give once, few or many, or a class for an expanded clone.

clone_size j_call v_call d_call cdr3_aa cdr3_nt
- TRBJ1-1 TRBV27 - CASSQQGLVRAFF TGTGCCAGCAGTCAGCAGGGCTTAGTTCGAGCTTTCTTT
- TRBJ2-2 TRBV7-8 TRBD2 CASSAGLAGGSGELFF TGTGCCAGCAGCGCGGGGCTAGCGGGGGGGTCCGGGGAGCTGTTTTTT
few TRBJ1-1 TRBV18 TRBD1 CASSSGTGSEAFF TGTGCCAGCTCAAGCGGGACAGGGTCTGAAGCTTTCTTT
once TRBJ1-1 TRBV6-6 - CASSLTGGTEAFF TGTGCCAGCAGTTTGACAGGCGGCACTGAAGCTTTCTTT
- TRBJ2-5 TRBV2 TRBD1 CASRKDRGQETQYF TGTGCCAGCAGAAAAGACAGGGGACAAGAGACCCAGTACTTC
- TRBJ2-3 TRBV11-3 - CASSAEATSTDTQYF TGTGCCAGCAGCGCCGAGGCTACATCAACAGATACGCAGTATTTT
- TRBJ1-2 TRBV7-2 TRBD1 CASSLGGTAANYGYTF TGTGCCAGCAGCTTAGGCGGGACAGCAGCTAACTATGGCTACACCTTC
- TRBJ1-2 TRBV6-2/TRBV6-3 TRBD1 CASSRDRFDYGYTF TGTGCCAGCAGTCGGGACAGATTCGACTATGGCTACACCTTC
- TRBJ1-1 TRBV14 - CASSRAGNLNTEAFF TGTGCCAGCAGCCGGGCAGGAAATTTGAACACTGAAGCTTTCTTT
- TRBJ2-1 TRBV5-4 TRBD1 CASSVGTAPLNEQFF TGTGCCAGCAGCGTCGGGACAGCCCCCCTCAATGAGCAGTTCTTC
- TRBJ2-1 TRBV2 TRBD2 CASDWSGANNEQFF TGTGCCAGCGATTGGAGCGGGGCAAACAATGAGCAGTTCTTC
- TRBJ1-1 TRBV29-1 TRBD1 CSVAGTGGAGTEAFF TGCAGCGTAGCCGGGACAGGGGGCGCAGGAACTGAAGCTTTCTTT
- TRBJ2-1 TRBV7-9 TRBD1 CASSPAGGDAEQFF TGTGCCAGCAGCCCCGCAGGGGGAGACGCAGAGCAGTTCTTC
- TRBJ2-3 TRBV7-9 - CASSLGVGRNTQYF TGTGCCAGCAGCTTAGGAGTGGGCCGGAATACGCAGTATTTT
- TRBJ2-2 TRBV13 - CASSPGAPSGLTGELFF TGTGCCAGCAGCCCGGGGGCCCCTAGCGGCCTCACCGGGGAGCTGTTTTTT
- TRBJ2-2 TRBV19 TRBD2 CASSIWASGAAGELFF TGTGCCAGTAGTATATGGGCTAGCGGGGCGGCCGGGGAGCTGTTTTTT
few TRBJ1-6 TRBV2 - CASREEGSPLHF TGTGCCAGCAGGGAGGAGGGTTCACCCCTCCACTTT
- TRBJ1-5 TRBV18 TRBD1 CASSPGLQGNNQPQHF TGTGCCAGCTCACCCGGGCTACAGGGGAATAATCAGCCCCAGCATTTT
- TRBJ2-1 TRBV11-2 - CASSYGGAEQFF TGTGCCAGCAGCTATGGAGGGGCTGAGCAGTTCTTC
few TRBJ1-2 TRBV6-5 - CASSYTGSYGYTF TGTGCCAGCAGTTACACGGGATCCTATGGCTACACCTTC
- TRBJ1-2 TRBV4-1 - CASSPSNIGIGNYGYTF TGCGCCAGCAGCCCGAGTAATATCGGGATCGGGAACTATGGCTACACCTTC
- TRBJ1-4 TRBV5-4 - CASSPGRGFEKLFF TGTGCCAGCAGCCCCGGGAGAGGCTTTGAAAAACTGTTTTTT
few TRBJ1-3 TRBV7-2 - CASSIQGTSGNTIYF TGTGCCAGCAGCATTCAGGGTACCTCTGGAAACACCATATATTTT
- TRBJ1-2 TRBV19 - CASSGGVDGYTF TGTGCCAGTAGTGGAGGCGTCGATGGCTACACCTTC
once TRBJ2-5 TRBV7-2 TRBD2 CASSVGTSARSRETQYF TGTGCCAGCAGCGTCGGGACTAGCGCGAGAAGTAGGGAGACCCAGTACTTC
- TRBJ2-7 TRBV6-1 TRBD1 CASSEPGQGSYEQYF TGTGCCAGCAGTGAACCGGGACAGGGCTCCTACGAGCAGTACTTC
- TRBJ1-5 TRBV6-5 - CASSYFSGGQPQHF TGTGCCAGCAGTTACTTCTCCGGAGGACAGCCCCAGCATTTT
- TRBJ2-2 TRBV7-2 TRBD2 CASSARLAGGPNTGELFF TGTGCCAGCAGCGCTCGACTAGCGGGGGGACCGAACACCGGGGAGCTGTTTTTT
- TRBJ2-6 TRBV7-9 - CASSLASSGANVLTF TGTGCCAGCAGCTTAGCGAGCTCTGGGGCCAACGTCCTGACTTTC
- TRBJ1-1 TRBV6-6 - CASSFRGNTEAFF TGTGCCAGCAGTTTCAGAGGAAACACTGAAGCTTTCTTT
- TRBJ1-1 TRBV27 - CASSLRTANTEAFF TGTGCCAGCAGTTTAAGAACAGCGAACACTGAAGCTTTCTTT
- TRBJ1-2 TRBV4-1 TRBD1 CASSHPTPQGINGYTF TGCGCCAGCAGCCACCCCACCCCACAGGGGATAAATGGCTACACCTTC
- TRBJ2-5 TRBV18 TRBD2 CASSPFGLGLAYETQYF TGTGCCAGCTCACCTTTTGGGCTGGGACTAGCGTATGAGACCCAGTACTTC
once TRBJ1-3 TRBV11-2 - CASSPILRNTIYF TGTGCCAGCAGCCCCATCTTGCGGAACACCATATATTTT
- TRBJ2-3 TRBV11-3 - CASSFLGRHTDTQYF TGTGCCAGCAGCTTCCTAGGAAGGCACACAGATACGCAGTATTTT
- TRBJ1-3 TRBV6-5 - CASTRTAFAGNTIYF TGTGCCAGCACCCGGACAGCATTCGCTGGAAACACCATATATTTT
- TRBJ1-1 TRBV6-5 TRBD1 CASRTGEHTEAFF TGTGCCAGCAGGACAGGGGAGCACACTGAAGCTTTCTTT
- TRBJ1-1 TRBV4-1 - CASSHLPSGSLEAFF TGCGCCAGCAGCCACCTCCCATCGGGGAGCTTAGAAGCTTTCTTT
- TRBJ1-5 TRBV19 TRBD1 CASRNPGTGIDHQPQHF TGTGCCAGTAGAAATCCCGGGACAGGGATTGATCATCAGCCCCAGCATTTT
- TRBJ1-2 TRBV18 - CASSPRSQDSRGYTF TGTGCCAGCTCACCACGGAGCCAGGACTCTAGGGGCTACACCTTC
- TRBJ1-3 TRBV5-1 - CASSLVRLSGNTIYF TGCGCCAGCAGCTTGGTCAGGTTGTCTGGAAACACCATATATTTT
few TRBJ1-1 TRBV19 - CASMATTARGAFF TGTGCCAGTATGGCGACTACAGCCCGAGGAGCTTTCTTT
once TRBJ2-2 TRBV2 - CASEDSGATGELFF TGTGCCAGCGAAGATTCAGGGGCCACCGGGGAGCTGTTTTTT
- TRBJ1-1 TRBV28 TRBD1 CASIRGIGGSTEAFF TGTGCCAGCATCCGGGGGATAGGGGGCAGTACTGAAGCTTTCTTT
- TRBJ2-4 TRBV30 - CAWSPEVGAIAKNIQYF TGTGCCTGGAGCCCAGAGGTGGGGGCGATCGCCAAAAACATTCAGTACTTC
few TRBJ2-2 TRBV4-1 - CASSQGRGFTYTGELFF TGCGCCAGCAGCCAAGGACGAGGGTTTACGTACACCGGGGAGCTGTTTTTT
- TRBJ1-2 TRBV2 - CASSEQGHGYTF TGTGCCAGCAGTGAACAGGGGCATGGCTACACCTTC
- TRBJ1-1 TRBV6-5 - CASRQLNTEAFF TGTGCCAGCAGACAGCTGAACACTGAAGCTTTCTTT
- TRBJ2-7 TRBV3-1/TRBV3-2 - CASSPRGSEQYF TGTGCCAGCAGCCCTCGAGGTTCCGAGCAGTACTTC
- TRBJ1-3 TRBV13 - CASSLEVRGYGNTIYF TGTGCCAGCAGCTTAGAAGTTAGGGGGTACGGAAACACCATATATTTT
- TRBJ2-3 TRBV2 TRBD2 CASSELAGAFSTDTQYF TGTGCCAGCAGTGAACTAGCGGGGGCGTTTAGCACAGATACGCAGTATTTT
- TRBJ1-2 TRBV28 TRBD1 CASRHDPGQEASYGYTF TGTGCCAGCAGGCACGATCCGGGACAGGAAGCCTCCTATGGCTACACCTTC
- TRBJ2-5 TRBV6-5 TRBD2 CASSWDYQSGTQYF TGTGCCAGCAGTTGGGACTACCAAAGTGGGACCCAGTACTTC
- TRBJ2-1 TRBV7-9 TRBD1 CASSLGTGGSYNEQFF TGTGCCAGCAGCTTAGGGACAGGGGGTTCCTACAATGAGCAGTTCTTC
- TRBJ2-2 TRBV6-4 - CASSKSGNLNTGELFF TGTGCCAGCAGTAAATCCGGGAATTTGAACACCGGGGAGCTGTTTTTT
- TRBJ1-6 TRBV27 - CASSLVWGRNSPLHF TGTGCCAGCAGTTTAGTATGGGGGAGGAATTCACCCCTCCACTTT
- TRBJ1-2 TRBV9 TRBD1 CASSVGQGSANYGYTF TGTGCCAGCAGCGTAGGACAGGGGTCTGCTAACTATGGCTACACCTTC
- TRBJ1-1 TRBV9 - CASSVGANTEAFF TGTGCCAGCAGCGTAGGCGCGAACACTGAAGCTTTCTTT